The clone carrying this TCR beta chain has more than one count but fewer than ten. The antigen remains unidentified. Then a second PCR, running roughly 7 to 12 cycles, was carried out with a sample-barcoded 5' primer and a J-beta primer mix. TCRdb reprocessed the 5' RACE reads via MiXCR and lists one record per CDR3 protein. This sample has some 780,000 distinct CDR3 sequences, with around three fifths found just once. The data originate from a study of blood T cells in healthy people across ages. Study-wide results and limits: Measured against age, TCR beta diversity per million T cells decreased in a roughly linear manner.

CDR1 is SGHTA, CDR2 FQGNSA, per germline. V lost 4 bases and J lost 2, with 12 bases in between. The CDR3 is 14 amino acids. The chain carries TRBV7-2 and TRBJ2-7, with a possible D match to TRBD2 (5 bases). Sequencing was performed on blood. This sequence was found in a man aged 40-49 years in good health. The CDR3 here is CASSSGIGPYEQYF. CDR3 in DNA: TGTGCCAGCAGCTCCGGGATCGGACCCTACGAGCAGTACTTC.